This T cell receptor (beta chain) was recovered during a study of cytomegalovirus exposure and HLA in healthy donors. General study points: In most subjects, TCR beta sequences reportedly gave accurate predictions of HLA-A and HLA-B alleles.

Unrecorded immune exposures were likely, despite nominal health at sampling. Comment on this clone: No antigen is known for it.

The primer mix had 60 Vbeta and 13 Jbeta primers. The data were produced by immunoSEQ multiplex PCR, yet TCRdb's version contains in-frame clones alone and is incomplete. The sample has under 90,000 clones, around 75% seen once. CDR1 is SGHRS and CDR2 is YFSETQ in the germline V gene. The CDR3 loop spans 17 amino acids. V trimming: 4 bases; J trimming: 3 bases; junction bases outside the gene matches: 15. The clonotype was recovered from a middle-aged man in good health and CMV-seronegative. The J gene is TRBJ2-7, the V gene TRBV5-1; TRBD1 agrees at 8 bases. The specimen sequenced was PBMCs. The CDR3 bases are TGCGCCAGCAGCATCCCAACTAGACAGGGGCCTCGCTACGAGCAGTACTTC. Translating it yields CASSIPTRQGPRYEQYF. The entire variable domain, with the rest obtained from reference TRBV5-1 and TRBJ2-7, is as follows: KAGVTQTPRYLIKTRGQQVTLSCSPISGHRSVSWYQQTPGQGLQFLFEYFSETQRNKGNFPGRFSGRQFSNSRSEMNVSTLELGDSALYLCASSIPTRQGPRYEQYFGPGTRLTVT.